A single sample is the source of the 23 T cell receptor beta chains below, sequenced in a study of response to subunit inactivated influenza vaccine (dated by TCRdb to the late 2010s). The receptor library was made with RT-PCR. The sequencer listed for this sample is Illumina HiSeq 2500. Using fastp at Q25 and MiXCR, TCRdb reprocessed the public reads and kept productive beta chains. Every CDR3 protein is listed once, alongside the most common genes and DNA of its rows. The sample yields about 190,000 distinct CDR3 sequences; around 15% were counted once. Approximately 27% of the sample is taken by the ten largest. Sequenced material: CD8+ T cells sorted from PBMCs, taken roughly 5 days after vaccination. The receptor set was obtained from a man aged 50 to 60 who received an inactivated influenza vaccine. Donor details come from another sample of the same person, matched by shared clones.

The J gene is TRBJ2-7, the V gene TRBV15; D unclear. The V gene lost 3 bases and the J gene lost 2 bases, with 11 bases spanning the gap. CDR1 is LNHNV, CDR2 YYDKDF, per germline (reference sequence). The CDR3 loop spans 14 amino acids. CDR3 residues: CATSSENGAYEQYF. The CDR3 region has the DNA TGTGCCACCAGCAGTGAAAATGGGGCCTACGAGCAGTACTTC.

The genes are TRBV7-9 and TRBJ2-7; D possibly uses TRBD1 or TRBD2 (6 bases each). CDR1 and CDR2 (germline): SEHNR, FQNEAQ (reference sequence). V lost 5 bases, J lost 1 base, and 18 bases lay in between. There are 16 residues in the CDR3. The CDR3 loop is CASSDGGRGKSYEQYF. For the CDR3, the DNA is TGTGCCAGCAGCGATGGGGGGCGGGGCAAGTCCTACGAGCAGTACTTC.

This clonotype appeared a few times. The gene calls are TRBV7-8 and TRBJ2-5, with 7 bases aligning to TRBD1. V dropped 2 bases and J dropped 3; count of bases not matched to a gene: 6. The CDR3 is made up of 15 amino acids. Germline CDR1 reads SGHVS; CDR2 reads FQNEAQ. CDR3 sequence: CASSLLTGQEETQYF. CDR3 DNA: TGTGCCAGCAGCTTACTGACAGGGCAGGAAGAGACCCAGTACTTC. The full variable domain, in which reference TRBV7-8 and TRBJ2-5 provide the parts outside the CDR3, is GAGVSQSPRYKVAKRGQDVALRCDPISGHVSLFWYQQALGQGPEFLTYFQNEAQLDKSGLPSDRFFAERPEGSVSTLKIQRTQQEDSAVYLCASSLLTGQEETQYFGPGTRLLVL.

This clonotype was detected a few times. The gene calls are TRBV7-2 and TRBJ2-7; 7 bases agree with TRBD2. The V segment lost 4 bases and the J segment 3 bases; nucleotides outside the gene matches: 6. Germline CDR1 and CDR2: SGHTA and FQGNSA. This CDR3 spans 14 amino acids. The CDR3 DNA follows: TGTGCCAGCAGCTCAGCGGGATTACTCTACGAGCAGTACTTC. Protein sequence: CASSSAGLLYEQYF.

This clonotype has only a few counts. V is TRBV27 and J is TRBJ2-2; TRBD1 matches at 9 bases. Trimming took 6 bases from V and 9 from J; bases not matched to a gene: 11. The CDR3 spans 15 residues. The germline CDR1 and CDR2 sequences are MNHEY and SMNVEV (reference sequence). As DNA, the CDR3 is TGTGCCAGCAGGATTGGACAGGGGAGGGTTTGGGAGCTGTTTTTT. This sequence encodes CASRIGQGRVWELFF.

In regard to this clonotype: At one end, the junction sequence differs from germline, possibly due to a read error. The V and J genes are TRBV11-2 and TRBJ1-2; weak D call: TRBD1 (6 bases). Germline CDR1 is SGHAT and CDR2 is FQNNGV. The CDR3 has 15 residues. The CDR3 here is CACSPLGGGGDGYTF. The CDR3 bases are TGTGCCTGCAGCCCTCTTGGAGGGGGTGGCGATGGCTACACCTTC.

A few counts support this clonotype. The gene calls are TRBV2 and TRBJ2-3; 9 positions match TRBD2. V dropped 2 bases and J dropped 2; count of bases not matched to a gene: 5. CDR1 and CDR2 from the germline V gene are SNHLY and FYNNEI. This CDR3 contains 16 residues. The CDR3 here is CASSEPPSGATDTQYF. The CDR3 nucleotides read TGTGCCAGCAGTGAACCCCCTAGCGGGGCCACAGATACGCAGTATTTT. The full variable domain, completed using reference TRBV2 and TRBJ2-3, is EPEVTQTPSHQVTQMGQEVILRCVPISNHLYFYWYRQILGQKVEFLVSFYNNEISEKSEIFDDQFSVERPDGSNFTLKIRSTKLEDSAMYFCASSEPPSGATDTQYFGPGTRLTVL.

V and J are TRBV28 and TRBJ2-7, with D possibly TRBD1 on 6 matching bases. V was trimmed by 7 bases and J by 0 bases, leaving 31 bases between them. Germline V lookup: CDR1 MDHEN, CDR2 SYDVKM. This CDR3 has 20 residues. The CDR3 nucleotides are TGTGCCAGCACCCTGGGGGTTCCGGGACACACTATTAAAAGCTCCTACGAGCAGTACTTC. Its translation is CASTLGVPGHTIKSSYEQYF.

This clonotype was seen only a few times. V usage is TRBV15 and J usage is TRBJ1-1; 7 nucleotides match TRBD1. V dropped 7 bases and J dropped 4; count of bases not matched to a gene: 9. CDR1 and CDR2 (germline): LNHNV, YYDKDF (reference sequence). This CDR3 spans 14 amino acids. This CDR3 is CATNRQGTLTEAFF. The DNA of the CDR3 is TGTGCCACCAACCGACAGGGTACCCTCACTGAAGCTTTCTTT.

This clonotype was counted a few times. V and J are TRBV6-5 and TRBJ2-3, with TRBD2 as a possible D gene (6 bases). Germline lookup yields CDR1 MNHEY and CDR2 SVGAGI. The CDR3 spans 16 residues. V shed 0 bases and J shed 1 base, with 11 bases lying between them. CDR3 in amino acids: CASSYSGGTGTDTQYF. CDR3 DNA sequence: TGTGCCAGCAGTTACTCGGGCGGGACTGGCACAGATACGCAGTATTTT.

This clonotype was seen ten or more times. This chain joins TRBV15 and TRBJ2-3; maybe TRBD2 (7 bases). In germline, CDR1 is LNHNV, CDR2 YYDKDF (reference sequence). The V end lost 3 bases, the J end lost 6 bases, and 19 bases lay between the germline ends. This CDR3 has 16 amino acids. CDR3 amino acids: CATSSLEGGAWDTQYF. The CDR3 DNA sequence: TGTGCCACCAGCAGCCTTGAAGGGGGGGCTTGGGATACGCAGTATTTT.

This clonotype turned up a few times. DNA of the CDR3: TGCGCCAGCAGCCAAGAGGTTGGACGGGCCTACGAGCAGTACTTC. The encoded protein is CASSQEVGRAYEQYF. The chain uses TRBV4-3 and TRBJ2-7; D remains ambiguous. Trimming left V 0 bases short and J 2 bases short, with 11 bases between. Per the germline V gene, CDR1 is LGHNA and CDR2 is YSLEER. This CDR3 region has 15 residues.

Only a few counts were recorded for this clonotype. This chain connects TRBV27 to TRBJ2-3; TRBD2 agrees at 11 bases. V lost 2 bases to trimming and J lost 6 bases; unmatched junction nucleotides: 7. The V gene's germline CDR1 is MNHEY and CDR2 SMNVEV (reference sequence). The CDR3 totals 16 residues. The CDR3 loop reads CASSLIAGGPPDTQYF. CDR3 nucleotides: TGTGCCAGCAGTTTAATAGCGGGAGGGCCACCCGATACGCAGTATTTT.

The chain joins TRBV5-6 to TRBJ2-7, with 7 bases fitting TRBD1. CDR1 is SGHDT and CDR2 is YYEEEE in the germline V gene. The CDR3 consists of 13 residues. The J segment lost 3 bases and the V segment lost 4 bases, leaving 4 bases of the junction unmatched. CDR3 coding DNA: TGTGCCAGCAGCGTGGGACAGAACTACGAGCAGTACTTC. Its protein is CASSVGQNYEQYF.

The V gene is TRBV2, the J gene TRBJ2-1; D remains unclear. The V and J ends lost 4 bases and 4 bases respectively, with 11 bases between them. This CDR3 spans 14 amino acids. Germline CDR1 reads SNHLY; CDR2 reads FYNNEI. CDR3 DNA sequence: TGTGCCAGCAGTGGACATCGTTTTTACAATGAGCAGTTCTTC. This gives the protein CASSGHRFYNEQFF.

Worth noting for this clonotype: A junction end diverges from the germline sequence, so it may reflect a read error. This chain connects TRBV7-8 to TRBJ2-2; unclear D gene. The V gene's germline CDR1 is SGHVS and CDR2 FQNEAQ. The CDR3 is made up of 13 amino acids. This CDR3 reads CGSSLVRLGELFF. In DNA form, the CDR3 reads TGTGGCAGCAGCTTAGTTCGGCTGGGGGAGCTGTTTTTT.

V usage is TRBV20-1 and J usage is TRBJ2-1; the match to TRBD2 covers 7 bases. CDR1 is DFQATT, CDR2 SNEGSKA, per germline (reference sequence). This CDR3 is 15 amino acids long. CDR3 region: CSIDQTSRNYNEQFF. CDR3 in DNA: TGCAGCATAGATCAGACTAGCCGTAACTACAATGAGCAGTTCTTC.

In this sample, this clonotype turned up a few times. The J gene is TRBJ2-7, the V gene TRBV7-8; TRBD2 aligns across 9 bases. Germline CDR1 and CDR2: SGHVS and FQNEAQ. The trim removed 3 bases at V and 1 base at J, leaving 10 bases unmatched. The CDR3 consists of 17 residues. Here the CDR3 DNA reads TGTGCCAGCAGCTTCGAGTCAGGACTAGCGCCTTCCTACGAGCAGTACTTC. Its translation is CASSFESGLAPSYEQYF.

A remark on this clonotype: The junction does not match germline at one end; this may be a read error. The chain is built from TRBV2 and TRBJ2-3; D is undetermined. Germline V gene data show CDR1 as SNHLY and CDR2 as FYNNEI. The CDR3 spans 18 residues. The CDR3 sequence is CTSCSTATLHLGVDTQYF. The CDR3 bases are TGTACCAGCTGTTCTACAGCAACCCTACACCTTGGGGTGGATACGCAGTATTTT. The full variable domain, rest sourced from reference TRBV2 and TRBJ2-3, is EPEVTQTPSHQVTQMGQEVILRCVPISNHLYFYWYRQILGQKVEFLVSFYNNEISEKSEIFDDQFSVERPDGSNFTLKIRSTKLEDSAMYFCTSCSTATLHLGVDTQYFGPGTRLTVL.

The CDR3 nucleotides are TGTGCCAGCAGTGACCGGGACAGGGGTCTTTACAATGAGCAGTTCTTC. Translated, it gives CASSDRDRGLYNEQFF. The V call is TRBV25-1, the J call TRBJ2-1, with 10 bases that match TRBD1. Germline lookup yields CDR1 MGHDK and CDR2 SYGVNS. V gave up 3 bases and J gave up 4 bases; unmatched junction bases: 6. This CDR3 has 16 amino acids. The full variable domain, with the rest looked up from reference TRBV25-1 and TRBJ2-1, is EADIYQTPRYLVIGTGKKITLECSQTMGHDKMYWYQQDPGMELHLIHYSYGVNSTEKGDLSSESTVSRIRTEHFPLTLESARPSHTSQYLCASSDRDRGLYNEQFFGPGTRLTVL.

There are many counts of this clonotype. V gene TRBV5-1 combines with J gene TRBJ1-2; D is unresolved. V gave up 2 bases and J gave up 4 bases, with 9 bases separating them. The CDR3 covers 13 residues. Germline V gene lookup returns CDR1 SGHRS and CDR2 YFSETQ. The CDR3 nucleotides are TGCGCCAGCAGCTTCGGCCAAATCTATGGCTACACCTTC. Residues: CASSFGQIYGYTF.

The CDR3 loop is CSSFGTAATWGFTDTQYF. CDR3 DNA sequence: TGCAGCTCTTTTGGGACAGCTGCCACATGGGGCTTCACAGATACGCAGTATTTT. The chain has TRBV29-1 and TRBJ2-3, with TRBD1 matching over 7 bases. Germline-derived CDR1 and CDR2 are SQVTM and ANQGSEA. V shed 8 bases and J 2 bases; nucleotides not matched to a gene: 22. This CDR3 contains 18 residues.

This chain uses TRBV2 with TRBJ2-1, with D unclear. CDR3 length: 15 amino acids. V was clipped by 3 bases and J by 8 bases, with 17 bases between them. Looked up from germline, CDR1 is SNHLY and CDR2 is FYNNEI. The CDR3 coding sequence is TGTGCCAGCAGTGACCGGCCTCTTGGATACGATGAGCAGTTCTTC. It yields the protein CASSDRPLGYDEQFF.